This T cell receptor beta chain appears in the sequencing data of a study of blood T cell repertoires in COVID-19. Study in general: Specimens from acute and convalescent COVID-19 originated in the United States, Italy and Spain. T cells, B-cell-depleted T cells, or PBMCs provided the cDNA or gDNA that served as material.

Here immunoSEQ multiplex PCR was the method, and the copy in TCRdb shows in-frame clones only, minus some. Of 45,000 to 70,000 clones listed, roughly nine tenths are singletons. Patients of the Seattle cohort, enrolled during active infection, were followed longitudinally. The CDR3 spans 14 residues. After removal of 4 bases from V and 11 bases from J, the junction contained 6 bases not matched to a gene. Germline CDR1 and CDR2: LGHDT and YNNKEL (reference sequence). The sequencing input was peripheral blood. V usage is TRBV3-1 (or the pseudogene TRBV3-2) and J usage is TRBJ2-1, with 12 nucleotides matching TRBD2. The sequence came from an elderly woman with COVID-19, enrolled during active disease. The CDR3 reads CASSPTSGGYKQFF. DNA for the CDR3: TGTGCCAGCAGCCCGACTAGCGGGGGTTATAAGCAGTTCTTC.